The clone carrying this TCR beta chain was counted a single time. Antigen unknown. This sample was taken from a study of T cell responses to AZD1222 COVID-19 vaccine. Study observations and caveats: Clonal diversity may have been underestimated, and the donors were mostly white British, with more females than males.

The germline CDR1 and CDR2 sequences are SGHAT and FQNNGV. Trimming removed 2 bases at V and 5 bases at J, with 12 bases between. The CDR3 is 15 amino acids. Using immunoSEQ multiplex PCR, the repertoire was profiled, and TCRdb retains in-frame clones only, with some absent. The sample consists of fewer than 150,000 clones, approximately 90% of them appearing once. This receptor was taken from an adult who received the AZD1222 COVID-19 vaccine. The rearrangement joins TRBV11-2 to TRBJ1-4; D gene unclear. The sample consisted of peripheral blood, taken 28 days after the second AZD1222 dose. The CDR3: CASSLTQPRNEKLFF. The CDR3 DNA follows: TGTGCCAGCAGCTTAACCCAGCCAAGGAATGAAAAACTGTTTTTT.